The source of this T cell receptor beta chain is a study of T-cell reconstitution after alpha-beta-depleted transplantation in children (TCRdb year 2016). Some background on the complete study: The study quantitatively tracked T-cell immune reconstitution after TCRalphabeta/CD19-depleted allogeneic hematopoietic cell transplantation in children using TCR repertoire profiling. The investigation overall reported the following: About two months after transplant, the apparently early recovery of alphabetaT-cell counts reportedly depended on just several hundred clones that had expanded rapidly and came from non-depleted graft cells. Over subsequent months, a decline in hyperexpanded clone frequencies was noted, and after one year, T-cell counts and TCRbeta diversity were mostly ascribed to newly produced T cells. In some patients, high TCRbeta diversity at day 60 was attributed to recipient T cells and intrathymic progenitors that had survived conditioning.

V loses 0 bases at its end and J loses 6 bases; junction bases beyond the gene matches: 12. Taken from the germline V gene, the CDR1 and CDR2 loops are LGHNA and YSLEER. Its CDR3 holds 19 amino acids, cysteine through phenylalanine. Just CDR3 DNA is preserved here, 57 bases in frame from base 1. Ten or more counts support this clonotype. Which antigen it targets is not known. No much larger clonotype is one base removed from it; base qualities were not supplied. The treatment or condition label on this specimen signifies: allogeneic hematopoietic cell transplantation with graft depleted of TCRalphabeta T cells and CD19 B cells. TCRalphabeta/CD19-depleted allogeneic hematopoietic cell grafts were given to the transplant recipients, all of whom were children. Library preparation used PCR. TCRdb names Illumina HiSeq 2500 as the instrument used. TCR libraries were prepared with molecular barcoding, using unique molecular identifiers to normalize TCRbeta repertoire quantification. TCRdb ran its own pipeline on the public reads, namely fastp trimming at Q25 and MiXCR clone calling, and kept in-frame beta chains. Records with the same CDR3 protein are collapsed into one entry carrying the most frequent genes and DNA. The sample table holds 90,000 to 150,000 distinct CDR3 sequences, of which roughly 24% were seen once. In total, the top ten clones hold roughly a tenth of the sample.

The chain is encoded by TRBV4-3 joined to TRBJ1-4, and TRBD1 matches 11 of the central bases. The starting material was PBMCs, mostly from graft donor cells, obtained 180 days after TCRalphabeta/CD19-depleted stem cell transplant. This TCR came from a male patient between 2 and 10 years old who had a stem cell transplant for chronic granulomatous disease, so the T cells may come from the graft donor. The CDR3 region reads CASSQDWTGGRIMDEKLFF. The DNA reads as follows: TGCGCCAGCAGCCAAGATTGGACAGGGGGCCGCATAATGGATGAAAAACTGTTTTTT.